The 21 T cell receptor beta chains below all came from one sample that was sequenced in a study of shared clonotypes between healthy human individuals (dated by TCRdb to 2020 to 2021). Receptor amplification or capture employed the immunoSEQ multiplex PCR assay. The source is immuneACCESS, and TCRdb retained only in-frame sequences with V and J called. Part of the clones is not carried over; for the studies checked, unresolved V genes explain less than half of this, and the remainder is unexplained. Present in this sample are over a million clones, about 80% of which were seen just once. The biggest ten clones account for roughly 0.62% of the sample. The sample taken for sequencing was memory CD4+ T cells from PBMCs. What this sample's cell subset or site label stands for: CD45RA-negative fraction. These receptors were taken from a man aged 18 to 35 in good health. Some clones in this sample may be carry-over from other donors' samples.

Comments on this clone: In the same sample, other DNA sequences code for this CDR3. This chain connects TRBV11-2 to TRBJ2-7; D unclear. In germline, CDR1 is SGHAT, CDR2 FQNNGV. Trimming cost V 5 bases and J 4 bases, with 6 bases left between them. The CDR3 sequence is 11 residues long. The chain's CDR3 is CASSRTYEQYF. In DNA, the CDR3 is TGTGCCAGCAGCCGTACGTACGAGCAGTACTTC.

Notes on this clone: In the same sample, other DNA sequences code for this CDR3. The J gene is TRBJ2-7, the V gene TRBV28, with D perhaps assigned TRBD1 or TRBD2 (5 bases each). Germline CDR1 and CDR2: MDHEN and SYDVKM. The CDR3 has 13 amino acids. Trimming cost V 2 bases and J 2 bases, with 7 bases left between them. The CDR3 DNA reads as TGTGCCAGCAGTTTACTGGGACCCTACGAGCAGTACTTC. Encoded protein: CASSLLGPYEQYF.

The rearrangement links TRBV12-5 to TRBJ2-1; D gene unclear. The CDR3 loop spans 11 amino acids. V lost 2 bases and J lost 10, with 6 bases in between. Germline CDR1 reads LGHNT; CDR2 reads FRNRAP. The CDR3 DNA is TGTGCTAGTGGTTTGCAGGCCGAGCAGTTCTTC. As protein: CASGLQAEQFF.

The chain is built from TRBV10-3 and TRBJ2-1; 13 nucleotides line up with TRBD2. This CDR3 is built from 18 residues. The germline V gene encodes CDR1 ENHRY and CDR2 SYGVKD. V dropped 3 bases and J dropped 1; count of bases not matched to a gene: 6. The CDR3 bases are TGTGCCATCAGTGACAGGACTAGCGGGAGATCATCCTACAATGAGCAGTTCTTC. This codes for CAISDRTSGRSSYNEQFF.

With regard to this clone: The sample has other DNA sequences that encode this CDR3 too. The chain carries TRBV29-1 and TRBJ1-1; 8 nucleotides align to TRBD1. Germline V CDR1 and CDR2: SQVTM, ANQGSEA. The ends lost 7 bases at V and 1 base at J; junction bases unmatched: 2. This CDR3 has 12 residues. Here the CDR3 reads CSADRGNTEAFF. For the CDR3, the DNA is TGCAGCGCAGACAGGGGGAACACTGAAGCTTTCTTT.

This clone appeared a single time. This chain connects TRBV6-5 to TRBJ2-7, with D possibly being TRBD1 (6 bases). Germline-derived CDR1 and CDR2 are MNHEY and SVGAGI. V was shortened by 9 bases and J by 0 bases, with 18 bases between the two germline ends. The CDR3 has 15 residues. CDR3 DNA: TGTGCCAGTAAGAAGGGGGACGCGGCCTCCTACGAGCAGTACTTC. Translation: CASKKGDAASYEQYF.

The V and J genes are TRBV7-2 and TRBJ1-2, with 11 bases that match TRBD1. Losses at the gene ends were 4 bases for V and 6 bases for J; bases not matched to a gene: 4. The CDR3 consists of 14 residues. CDR1 SGHTA and CDR2 FQGNSA come from the germline V gene. The CDR3 nucleotides are TGTGCCAGCAGCTCCGGACAGGGGGCGCATGGCTACACCTTC. It encodes CASSSGQGAHGYTF.

J is TRBJ1-1 and V is TRBV5-1, with D perhaps matching TRBD1 (6 bases). The V and J ends lost 0 bases and 3 bases respectively, with 9 bases between them. Germline V gene sequence: CDR1 SGHRS, CDR2 YFSETQ. CDR3 size: 14 residues. The chain's CDR3 is CASSLGGQYTEAFF. As DNA, the CDR3 is TGCGCCAGCAGCTTGGGAGGACAGTACACTGAAGCTTTCTTT. Full variable domain (missing parts from reference TRBV5-1 and TRBJ1-1): KAGVTQTPRYLIKTRGQQVTLSCSPISGHRSVSWYQQTPGQGLQFLFEYFSETQRNKGNFPGRFSGRQFSNSRSEMNVSTLELGDSALYLCASSLGGQYTEAFFGQGTRLTVV.

This chain uses TRBV7-8 with TRBJ2-7; 8 nucleotides align to TRBD1. V was pared by 3 bases and J by 3 bases, with 4 bases of the junction left unmatched. The CDR3 consists of 14 residues. The germline V gene encodes CDR1 SGHVS and CDR2 FQNEAQ. The chain's CDR3 is CASSLEGQGYEQYF. The CDR3 region has the DNA TGTGCCAGCAGCTTGGAAGGACAGGGCTACGAGCAGTACTTC.

This chain connects TRBV5-5 to TRBJ1-1; 8 bases line up with TRBD1. Per germline, CDR1 SGHKS and CDR2 YYEKEE (reference sequence). The CDR3 sequence is 14 residues long. After removal of 5 bases from V and 3 bases from J, the junction contained 6 bases not matched to a gene. CDR3 protein: CASRRTGRDTEAFF. CDR3 DNA sequence: TGTGCCAGCAGGCGGACAGGGAGAGACACTGAAGCTTTCTTT.

V is TRBV30 and J is TRBJ1-2; tentative D call: TRBD1 (5 bases). V lost 7 bases and J 4 bases, leaving 13 bases between the germline ends. Germline values: CDR1 GTSNPN, CDR2 SVGIG (reference sequence). The CDR3 extends over 12 amino acids. CDR3: CAFARDSYGYTF. In DNA, the CDR3 is TGTGCCTTTGCCCGGGACTCCTATGGCTACACCTTC.

Notes on this clone: At the DNA level, this CDR3 is encoded by other sequences in the same sample as well. This rearrangement joins TRBV19 to TRBJ1-5, with D maybe TRBD1 (5 bases). The CDR3 has 14 amino acids. The V end was cut by 2 bases, the J end by 4 bases, with 9 bases between. The germline V gene encodes CDR1 LNHDA and CDR2 SQIVND (reference sequence). The CDR3 region has the DNA TGTGCCAGTAGTATAAGGGGCAGTAATCAGCCCCAGCATTTT. Encoded protein: CASSIRGSNQPQHF.

This clone was observed a single time. This rearrangement joins TRBV9 to TRBJ1-4; D may be TRBD1 (6 bases). Trimming shortened V by 0 bases and J by 8 bases, and 14 bases separated the two germline ends. Germline-derived CDR1 and CDR2 are SGDLS and YYNGEE. This CDR3 region has 15 residues. The CDR3 region is CASSVGPGVGEKLFF. The CDR3 nucleotides read TGTGCCAGCAGCGTAGGTCCAGGGGTTGGGGAAAAACTGTTTTTT.

The DNA for the CDR3 is TGCAGCGTCGGAGGAGGGGGACAGGGATCTCTTGGCTACACCTTC. Translation gives CSVGGGGQGSLGYTF. The rearrangement uses TRBV29-1 and TRBJ1-2; 9 positions agree with TRBD1. The CDR3 extends over 15 amino acids. V was clipped by 6 bases and J by 7 bases; unmatched bases: 15. Germline V gives CDR1 SQVTM, CDR2 ANQGSEA.

This clone appeared a few times. The chain joins TRBV2 to TRBJ1-5; D is unclear. V lost 4 bases and J lost 5, with 6 bases in between. Germline V gene data show CDR1 as SNHLY and CDR2 as FYNNEI. CDR3 length: 12 amino acids. CDR3 sequence (DNA): TGTGCCAGCAGTGCCCCTGATCAGCCCCAGCATTTT. Translating it yields CASSAPDQPQHF.

The rearrangement uses TRBV5-1 and TRBJ1-2; no firm D call. Germline lookup yields CDR1 SGHRS and CDR2 YFSETQ. This CDR3 has 13 amino acids. The V end lost 3 bases, the J end lost 3 bases, and 9 bases lay between the germline ends. Written as DNA, the CDR3 is TGCGCCAGCAGCTCGAACAGCTACTATGGCTACACCTTC. Its protein product is CASSSNSYYGYTF.

This chain links TRBV7-9 with TRBJ2-3; 10 bases align to TRBD2. CDR3 size: 19 residues. The junction had 10 bases not matched to a gene; V was cut back by 1 base and J by 0 bases. Per germline, CDR1 SEHNR and CDR2 FQNEAQ (reference sequence). The DNA for the CDR3 is TGTGCCAGCAGCTTAGATTGGACTAGCGGAAAAGCTAGCACAGATACGCAGTATTTT. This codes for CASSLDWTSGKASTDTQYF.

The chain has TRBV28 and TRBJ1-4, with 9 bases fitting TRBD1. Germline CDR1 and CDR2: MDHEN and SYDVKM. The trim removed 7 bases at V and 5 bases at J, leaving 5 bases unmatched. The CDR3 covers 14 residues. The CDR3 region is CASTLDRGNEKLFF. The CDR3 coding sequence is TGTGCCAGCACCTTAGACAGGGGGAATGAAAAACTGTTTTTT.

The chain links TRBV27 to TRBJ1-5, with D perhaps TRBD1 (5 bases). Trimming cost V 0 bases and J 11 bases, with 11 bases left between them. Germline-derived CDR1 and CDR2 are MNHEY and SMNVEV (reference sequence). The CDR3 runs to 13 residues. The CDR3 bases are TGTGCCAGCAGTTTATCAGGGGAAGGGACCCAGCATTTT. Protein sequence: CASSLSGEGTQHF.

V usage is TRBV7-9 and J usage is TRBJ2-1; D unclear. Trimming shortened V by 1 base and J by 2 bases, and 6 bases separated the two germline ends. CDR1 is SEHNR and CDR2 is FQNEAQ in the germline V gene (reference sequence). The CDR3 runs 14 residues. The CDR3 is CASSLGGPYNEQFF. CDR3 nucleotides: TGTGCCAGCAGCTTAGGCGGACCCTACAATGAGCAGTTCTTC.

The rearrangement uses TRBV11-2 and TRBJ1-6, with 10 bases that match TRBD1. The germline V gene encodes CDR1 SGHAT and CDR2 FQNNGV. The junction had 6 bases not matched to a gene; V was cut back by 1 base and J by 9 bases. This CDR3 has 16 residues. The CDR3 nucleotides are TGTGCCAGCAGCTTAGCTGGACAGGGGGTGGTTTCACCCCTCCACTTT. It specifies CASSLAGQGVVSPLHF.